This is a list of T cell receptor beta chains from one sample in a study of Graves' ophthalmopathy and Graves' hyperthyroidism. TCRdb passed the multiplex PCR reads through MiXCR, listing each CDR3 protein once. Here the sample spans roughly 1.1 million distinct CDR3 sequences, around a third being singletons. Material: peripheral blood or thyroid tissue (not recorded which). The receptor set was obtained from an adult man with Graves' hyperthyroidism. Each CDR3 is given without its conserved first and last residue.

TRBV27 ASSRGAGANEQY
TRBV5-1 ASSVRARGYGLETQY
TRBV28 ASSTAGINYGYT
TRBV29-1 SVRTADEQY
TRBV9 ASSASGNGGTEAF
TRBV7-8 ASSLVRDLWIERDYEQY
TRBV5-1 ASSLAITGNPYEQY
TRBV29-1 SLGDRGSNQPQH
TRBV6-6 ASSYTRRNQETQY
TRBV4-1 ASSQVGFQGAGQPQH
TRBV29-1 SVEGGTSSGNTIY
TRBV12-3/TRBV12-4 ASRAETGSGNTIY
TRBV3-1 ASTGTGVTGELF
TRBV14 ASSQVGSLFSPLH
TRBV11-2 ASSLDPPLGLLNTEAF
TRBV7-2 ASSLDGAYGYT
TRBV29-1 SVDEGNTEAF
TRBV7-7 ASSTGNAEQY
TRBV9 ASRGQGYSPLL
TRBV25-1 ASSELEGASYT
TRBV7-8 ASSLALGQIPEAF
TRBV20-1 SARVLAGFTEQY
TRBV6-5 ASRGAGELF
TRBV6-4 ASRLAGSPGELF
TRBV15 ATSRGDRGQY
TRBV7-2 ASSKTSGAQETQY
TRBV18 ASSPNQEETQY
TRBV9 ASSVSGGPQH
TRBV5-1 ASSPGGSFTLQAF
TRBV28 ASIPFGGSAYEQY
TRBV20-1 SAVRSSNQPLH
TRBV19 ASSIRTGSYEQY
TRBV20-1 SAWDRVGYEQY
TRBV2 ASTQRGAGYGYT
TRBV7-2 ASSDRDRINSPLH
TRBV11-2 ASSLNSAGNTEAF
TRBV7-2 ASRRTSGRIQETQY
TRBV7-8 ASSLFGGNTEAF
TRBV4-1 ASSHGGGHSPLH
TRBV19 ASSMDRGIYGYT
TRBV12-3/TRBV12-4 ASSPRGSSQPQH
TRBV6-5 ASSLRDPTGEQY
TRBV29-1 SVLTLPGELF
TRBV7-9 ASSEWTEDYEQY
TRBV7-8 ASSSAPGLYEQY
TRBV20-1 SASSAEPRYEQY
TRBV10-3 ATLRTGELF
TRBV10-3 AISVVQGNSGNTIY
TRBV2 ASSAGTEVSQY